This is a list of T cell receptor beta chains from one sample in a study of long-term antiretroviral therapy in people with HIV. The assay was immunoSEQ multiplex PCR, and TCRdb's table has in-frame clones only and misses some. The sample yields tens of thousands of clones, over 75% seen once. The material sequenced was unsorted PBMCs, taken 2 years after starting antiretroviral therapy. The receptor source for this set is a man aged 50-60 years with HIV. The CDR3 runs from the conserved cysteine through the conserved F or W.

v_call: TRBV27; j_call: TRBJ2-1; cdr3_aa: CASSPRVAGINEQFF
v_call: TRBV15; j_call: TRBJ1-2; cdr3_aa: CATSRGGQGGPSNYGYTF
v_call: TRBV7-9; j_call: TRBJ1-1; cdr3_aa: CASTNPLSNTEAFF
v_call: TRBV5-1; j_call: TRBJ1-1; cdr3_aa: CASSLDGGSTEAFF
v_call: TRBV7-9; j_call: TRBJ2-7; cdr3_aa: CASSRVVGPKYEQYF
v_call: TRBV7-9; j_call: TRBJ1-1; cdr3_aa: CASSYQGAGAFF
v_call: TRBV18; j_call: TRBJ1-5; cdr3_aa: CASSSGQGENQPQHF
v_call: TRBV7-2; j_call: TRBJ2-5; cdr3_aa: CASSLRSGGLETQYF
v_call: TRBV5-4; j_call: TRBJ2-5; cdr3_aa: CASSTGGRETQYF
v_call: TRBV19; j_call: TRBJ2-2; cdr3_aa: CASSMSVTGELFF
v_call: TRBV11-2; j_call: TRBJ1-3; cdr3_aa: CASSPLRGRGNTIYF
v_call: TRBV28; j_call: TRBJ1-2; cdr3_aa: CASSSNRGDRIYGYTF
v_call: TRBV4-3; j_call: TRBJ1-6; cdr3_aa: CASSREPGRLKSLHF
v_call: TRBV5-1; j_call: TRBJ1-6; cdr3_aa: CASSHDRGSSPLHF
v_call: TRBV28; j_call: TRBJ2-3; cdr3_aa: CASPPGQGASTDTQYF
v_call: TRBV2; j_call: TRBJ2-2; cdr3_aa: CASSQSSNTGELFF
v_call: TRBV5-1; j_call: TRBJ1-5; cdr3_aa: CASSPRTNQPQHF
v_call: TRBV19; j_call: TRBJ2-7; cdr3_aa: CASSITSGYYEQYF
v_call: TRBV7-9; j_call: TRBJ1-1; cdr3_aa: CASDPDKNTEAFF
v_call: TRBV7-9; j_call: TRBJ2-7; cdr3_aa: CASRDHRAVAYEQYF
v_call: TRBV4-3; j_call: TRBJ1-4; cdr3_aa: CASSHQQVSSPLFF
v_call: TRBV7-2; j_call: TRBJ2-3; cdr3_aa: CASSLLNRVDTQYF
v_call: TRBV19; j_call: TRBJ1-4; cdr3_aa: CASTEGGGGYGTNEKLFF
v_call: TRBV6-1; j_call: TRBJ2-7; cdr3_aa: CASSEAWEYEQYF
v_call: TRBV7-9; j_call: TRBJ2-3; cdr3_aa: CASSLWSSTDTQYF
v_call: TRBV29-1; j_call: TRBJ1-3; cdr3_aa: CSVPDRRGNTIYF
v_call: TRBV9; j_call: TRBJ2-6; cdr3_aa: CASSVSGLGANVLTF
v_call: TRBV6-5; j_call: TRBJ1-1; cdr3_aa: CASSYNYRGLDTEAFF
v_call: TRBV6-5; j_call: TRBJ2-7; cdr3_aa: CASSYGPDKREQYF
v_call: TRBV7-9; j_call: TRBJ2-7; cdr3_aa: CASSSGHEQYF
v_call: TRBV7-6; j_call: TRBJ1-6; cdr3_aa: CASSPREGYNSPLHF
v_call: TRBV30; j_call: TRBJ1-3; cdr3_aa: CAWSVSGPFSGNTIYF
v_call: TRBV7-9; j_call: TRBJ1-4; cdr3_aa: CASSPRTGFEKLFF
v_call: TRBV7-9; j_call: TRBJ2-2; cdr3_aa: CASSPQNTGELFF
v_call: TRBV5-1; j_call: TRBJ2-1; cdr3_aa: CASSLAGLATSNEQFF
v_call: TRBV4-1; j_call: TRBJ2-7; cdr3_aa: CASSQVYRTSYEQYF
v_call: TRBV6-5; j_call: TRBJ1-2; cdr3_aa: CASTPGVNYGYTF
v_call: TRBV28; j_call: TRBJ2-6; cdr3_aa: CASSFEISGANVLTF
v_call: TRBV10-3; j_call: TRBJ1-1; cdr3_aa: CAIRKKEDNTEAFF
v_call: TRBV6-5; j_call: TRBJ1-1; cdr3_aa: CASSYSGGNTEAFF
v_call: TRBV10-1; j_call: TRBJ1-2; cdr3_aa: CASSEDTIADYGYTF
v_call: TRBV11-2; j_call: TRBJ1-1; cdr3_aa: CASTPSPPPNTEAFF
v_call: TRBV5-1; j_call: TRBJ2-1; cdr3_aa: CASSSSGTSNNEQFF
v_call: TRBV9; j_call: TRBJ1-1; cdr3_aa: CASSVTQGNTEAFF
v_call: TRBV28; j_call: TRBJ2-7; cdr3_aa: CASSLFWTGTFLRYEQYF
v_call: TRBV6-1; j_call: TRBJ2-3; cdr3_aa: CAGRPSGRADTQYF
v_call: TRBV18; j_call: TRBJ2-7; cdr3_aa: CASSPIPSGRTYEQYF
v_call: TRBV7-9; j_call: TRBJ2-1; cdr3_aa: CASSGTGQPQGSSYNEQFF
v_call: TRBV10-1; j_call: TRBJ2-7; cdr3_aa: CASSEHGSSYEQYF
v_call: TRBV6-6; j_call: TRBJ1-1; cdr3_aa: CASSYSRDTEAFF
v_call: TRBV7-2; j_call: TRBJ1-5; cdr3_aa: CASSLQVNQPQHF
v_call: TRBV4-1; j_call: TRBJ1-2; cdr3_aa: CASSQVRTGDHIGYTF
v_call: TRBV7-9; j_call: TRBJ1-1; cdr3_aa: CASSLIDRDTEAFF
v_call: TRBV5-1; j_call: TRBJ2-2; cdr3_aa: CASSRGRNGELFF
v_call: TRBV7-9; j_call: TRBJ1-5; cdr3_aa: CASSFGNQPQHF
v_call: TRBV19; j_call: TRBJ2-7; cdr3_aa: CASSIGGGRSYEQYF
v_call: TRBV18; j_call: TRBJ2-1; cdr3_aa: CASSPRSADEQFF
v_call: TRBV19; j_call: TRBJ2-1; cdr3_aa: CASSPSRVFGHNEQFF
v_call: TRBV11-2; j_call: TRBJ1-3; cdr3_aa: CASSLDLGVGNTIYF
v_call: TRBV11-2; j_call: TRBJ1-3; cdr3_aa: CASSRRGTGNTIYF